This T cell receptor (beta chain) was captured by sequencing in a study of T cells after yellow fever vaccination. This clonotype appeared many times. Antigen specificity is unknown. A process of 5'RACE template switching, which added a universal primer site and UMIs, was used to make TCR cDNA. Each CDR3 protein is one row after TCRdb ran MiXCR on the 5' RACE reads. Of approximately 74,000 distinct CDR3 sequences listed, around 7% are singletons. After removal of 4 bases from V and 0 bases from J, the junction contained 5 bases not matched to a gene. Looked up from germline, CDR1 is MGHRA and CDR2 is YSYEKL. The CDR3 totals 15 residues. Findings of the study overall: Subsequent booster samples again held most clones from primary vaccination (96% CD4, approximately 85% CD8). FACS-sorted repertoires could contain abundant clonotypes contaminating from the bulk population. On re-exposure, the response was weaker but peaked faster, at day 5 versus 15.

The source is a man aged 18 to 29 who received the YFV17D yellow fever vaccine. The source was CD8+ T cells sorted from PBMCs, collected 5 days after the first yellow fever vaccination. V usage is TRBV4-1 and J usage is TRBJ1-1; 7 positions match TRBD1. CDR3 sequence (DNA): TGCGCCAGCAGCCGCGGACAGGAGTTGAACACTGAAGCTTTCTTT. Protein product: CASSRGQELNTEAFF.